The text below deals with one TCR beta chain. It has no known antigen specificity. Per-base qualities were not stored, and no clone one base away is much larger. TCRbeta CDR3 regions were amplified from genomic DNA using the immunoSEQ Assay, a bias-controlled multiplex PCR. On the study's bioinformatics: Nucleated cell counts per sample were estimated from amplification of reference gene primers within the assay. To quantify the absolute abundance of each unique TCRbeta CDR3 rearrangement, sequence reads were collapsed and filtered. For each sample, productive Simpson clonality was calculated as the square root of Simpson's diversity index across productive rearrangements. Imported from immuneACCESS, the table was reduced by TCRdb to in-frame sequences with V and J called. These copies leave out some clones; in studies compared against another copy, an unresolved V gene accounts for under half, and the cause of the remainder is not known. V and J calls and clone size are given by that table; D and trimming were obtained from the DNA. For this sample the table gives approximately 81,000 clones, of which around 89% were detected only once. The ten largest account for approximately 1.2% of the sample.

These data are taken from a study of blood T cell repertoires in COVID-19 (dated by TCRdb to about 2020). In the study overall: Collaborator samples came from the United States, Italy and Spain and covered acute and convalescent phases of COVID-19. Deeply sampled blood TCRbeta repertoires from subjects exposed to, actively infected with, or recovered from COVID-19 were included in the dataset. The samples were drawn from two sources: the first 160 participants of the ongoing ImmuneRACE study, and fewer than 1,500 subjects contributed by 6 global collaborators. The sample metadata nearly always contained a de-identified subject ID, COVID-19 status, age in years and sex. The prospective study material was composed of cDNA or gDNA derived from T cells, B-cell-depleted T cells, or PBMCs. The repertoires were made available in a free public database intended to serve as a resource for research on the immune response to SARS-CoV-2. Where HLA class I and class II types were available, the types were taken from metadata supplied by the sample provider, not from assay-based typing.

Enrolling through a virtual design, the prospective study's participants ranged in age from about 18 to 89 years and lived across some 22 United States geographic areas. In the prospective study, participants were assigned to cohorts based on the clinical history participants reported in a screening survey and a study questionnaire. In the prospective study, whole blood, serum and a nasopharyngeal or oropharyngeal swab were collected from each participant by mobile phlebotomists. Over an approximately 2-month period, participants in the prospective study had the option of providing additional blood draws and questionnaires. Before DNA extraction, prospective study blood samples were shipped either frozen or at room temperature. Looking up the germline V gene yields CDR1 KGHDR and CDR2 SFDVKD. V loses 9 bases of germline sequence and J loses 0 bases, and the interval between the two ends is 8 bases. The CDR3 sequence holds 13 residues, the cysteine and phenylalanine included. The CDR3 DNA has 39 bases and is translated from base 1.

General study outcomes and caveats: Clinical and demographic metadata were provided uncurated, with the amount varying by source and participant.

This receptor chain uses TRBV24-1 and TRBJ1-3; TRBD1 could be the D gene, as 5 bases match. The sequence was collected from a woman in her forties or fifties with acute COVID-19. The sequenced sample consisted of PBMCs or T cells enriched from blood (not recorded which). The CDR3 amino acid sequence is: CATRGGSGNTIYF. The nucleotides are TGTGCCACCCGGGGGGGCTCTGGAAACACCATATATTTT.